The 6 T cell receptor beta chains presented below share a single source sample, sequenced in a study of control samples from healthy donors and cancer patients. The table came from immunoSEQ multiplex PCR; TCRdb's copy has only in-frame clones and leaves some out. Of more than 15,000 clones in the sample, more than 75% were seen once. The material sequenced was PBMCs. All receptors derive from a woman aged 60-75 years with head and neck cancer.

V usage is TRBV5-4 and J usage is TRBJ2-2, with unresolved D. Trimming left V 0 bases short and J 1 base short, with 4 bases between. Looked up from germline, CDR1 is SGHNT and CDR2 is YYREEE (reference sequence). The CDR3 runs to 14 residues. The CDR3 here is CASSLDRNTGELFF. CDR3 DNA: TGTGCCAGCAGCTTGGACAGGAACACCGGGGAGCTGTTTTTT.

This chain's CDR3 is CASSFSGQGASQPQHF. CDR3 nucleotide sequence: TGTGCCAGCAGCTTTTCTGGGCAGGGGGCCAGTCAGCCCCAGCATTTT. The rearrangement uses TRBV7-9 and TRBJ1-5, with TRBD1 matching 8 bases. Germline trimming cut 3 bases from V and 6 bases from J; bases unmatched to any gene: 10. CDR3 length equals 16 residues. In germline, CDR1 is SEHNR, CDR2 FQNEAQ (reference sequence).

The chain has TRBV2 and TRBJ2-5; 12 nucleotides match TRBD1. The CDR3 covers 17 residues. The trim removed 5 bases at V and 1 base at J, leaving 8 bases unmatched. Germline V gene data show CDR1 as SNHLY and CDR2 as FYNNEI. The CDR3 nucleotides read TGTGCCAGCAGTCGGGACAGGGGGCGAGTGGGCCAAGAGACCCAGTACTTC. Translation gives CASSRDRGRVGQETQYF.

V and J are TRBV12-3 or TRBV12-4 and TRBJ1-1, with no clear D. This CDR3 has 13 amino acids. Between the trimmed V and J ends, which lost 6 bases and 0 bases, there was a span of 8 bases. The CDR3 spells CASSRRLNTEAFF. The CDR3 DNA reads TGTGCCAGCAGCCGCCGACTGAACACTGAAGCTTTCTTT.

The rearrangement links TRBV25-1 to TRBJ1-5, with a tentative D call TRBD1 (5 bases). Germline CDR1 is MGHDK and CDR2 is SYGVNS. This CDR3 has 14 amino acids. Trimming removed 5 bases at V and 2 bases at J, with 10 bases between. The CDR3 nucleotides read TGTGCCAGCAGTCCCGGACACGGCAATCAGCCCCAGCATTTT. Amino acids: CASSPGHGNQPQHF.

V gene TRBV2 combines with J gene TRBJ1-5; D unresolved. From germline, CDR1 is SNHLY and CDR2 FYNNEI. The V end was cut by 2 bases, the J end by 3 bases, with 11 bases between. The CDR3 extends over 15 amino acids. The CDR3 spells CASSEHGGNNQPQHF. The CDR3 coding sequence is TGTGCCAGCAGTGAACATGGAGGAAACAATCAGCCCCAGCATTTT. Together with reference TRBV2 and TRBJ1-5, the CDR3 gives the full variable domain: EPEVTQTPSHQVTQMGQEVILRCVPISNHLYFYWYRQILGQKVEFLVSFYNNEISEKSEIFDDQFSVERPDGSNFTLKIRSTKLEDSAMYFCASSEHGGNNQPQHFGDGTRLSIL.